One sample yielded the 22 T cell receptor beta chains listed below, sequenced in a study of CD8 T cells in ankylosing spondylitis. Using its own MiXCR run on the 5' RACE reads, TCRdb lists one record per CDR3 protein. The sample has fewer than 400,000 distinct CDR3 sequences, roughly 14% seen once. Sequenced material: blood, either unsorted or a sorted T cell fraction (not recorded which). Receptors originate from a male donor with ankylosing spondylitis or in good health (not recorded which).

The chain recombines TRBV3-1 with TRBJ2-5; 12 positions match TRBD2. The trim removed 0 bases at V and 9 bases at J, leaving 5 bases unmatched. The germline V gene has CDR1 LGHDT and CDR2 YNNKEL (reference sequence). This CDR3 region has 15 residues. CDR3: CASSQELAGGRAQYF. DNA of the CDR3: TGTGCCAGCAGCCAAGAGCTAGCGGGGGGGAGGGCCCAGTACTTC.

This clonotype was detected a few times. This chain connects TRBV6-1 to TRBJ2-2; tentatively, D is TRBD2 (5 bases). V lost 11 bases to trimming and J lost 7 bases, with 17 bases between them. This CDR3 is built from 13 residues. From germline, CDR1 is MNHNS and CDR2 SASEGT. Here the CDR3 DNA reads TGTGCCGGACGTCTAGCCGCCGGCGGGGAGCTGTTTTTT. Encoded protein: CAGRLAAGGELFF.

This clonotype appeared a few times. The chain recombines TRBV29-1 with TRBJ1-4; D unresolved. Looked up from germline, CDR1 is SQVTM and CDR2 is ANQGSEA. The length of the CDR3 is 13 residues. Trimming cost V 3 bases and J 6 bases, with 11 bases left between them. CDR3: CSVDLLGDEKLFF. DNA for the CDR3: TGCAGCGTTGATCTTTTGGGAGATGAAAAACTGTTTTTT.

This clonotype has a handful of counts. The genes are TRBV12-3 or TRBV12-4 and TRBJ1-3, with D possibly being TRBD1 (6 bases). The CDR3 length is 16 residues. The V end was cut by 2 bases, the J end by 4 bases, with 15 bases between. Written as DNA, the CDR3 is TGTGCCAGCAGTTTAAGCGCACAGGGTTTGGGAAACACCATATATTTT. Its protein is CASSLSAQGLGNTIYF.

The chain has TRBV12-3 or TRBV12-4 and TRBJ2-3; 8 bases align to TRBD2. This CDR3 region has 14 residues. V shed 6 bases, J shed 6 bases, and the junction held 8 bases outside the gene matches. The CDR3: CASRDGREGDTQYF. CDR3 bases: TGTGCCAGCAGAGATGGTCGGGAGGGGGATACGCAGTATTTT.

The rearrangement uses TRBV19 and TRBJ2-1, with 7 bases that match TRBD2. Germline CDR1 reads LNHDA; CDR2 reads SQIVND (reference sequence). The CDR3 has 17 residues. The J segment lost 6 bases and the V segment lost 5 bases, leaving 16 bases of the junction unmatched. CDR3 amino acids: CASSVVGGRAGSNEQFF. The CDR3 nucleotides are TGTGCCAGTAGTGTCGTGGGAGGGAGGGCAGGGAGCAATGAGCAGTTCTTC.

The sample holds a few counts of this clonotype. The chain combines TRBV5-1 with TRBJ2-5; D unresolved. Germline-derived CDR1 and CDR2 are SGHRS and YFSETQ. This CDR3 is built from 12 residues. V was cut by 0 bases and J by 4 bases, with 4 bases left in between. The CDR3 reads CASSLVTETQYF. The CDR3 DNA follows: TGCGCCAGCAGCTTGGTTACAGAGACCCAGTACTTC. The whole variable domain, remainder taken from reference TRBV5-1 and TRBJ2-5, is KAGVTQTPRYLIKTRGQQVTLSCSPISGHRSVSWYQQTPGQGLQFLFEYFSETQRNKGNFPGRFSGRQFSNSRSEMNVSTLELGDSALYLCASSLVTETQYFGPGTRLLVL.

The J gene is TRBJ2-4, the V gene TRBV19, with TRBD2 matching over 7 bases. The CDR3 spans 16 residues. The junction had 8 bases not matched to a gene; V was cut back by 3 bases and J by 3 bases. The germline V gene encodes CDR1 LNHDA and CDR2 SQIVND (reference sequence). CDR3 DNA sequence: TGTGCCAGTAGTATGGCGGTTCCTAGCGGCAAAAACATTCAGTACTTC. Amino acid sequence: CASSMAVPSGKNIQYF. The variable domain in full, with the rest retrieved from reference TRBV19 and TRBJ2-4, is DGGITQSPKYLFRKEGQNVTLSCEQNLNHDAMYWYRQDPGQGLRLIYYSQIVNDFQKGDIAEGYSVSREKKESFPLTVTSAQKNPTAFYLCASSMAVPSGKNIQYFGAGTRLSVL.

This clonotype was counted between two and nine times. The chain combines TRBV14 with TRBJ1-4; 9 positions agree with TRBD1. The CDR3 loop spans 14 amino acids. J lost 6 bases, V lost 4 bases, and 3 bases had no gene match. From germline, CDR1 is SGHDN and CDR2 FVKESK. This CDR3 reads CASSPGTGYEKLFF. DNA for the CDR3: TGTGCCAGCAGCCCCGGGACAGGGTATGAAAAACTGTTTTTT. Looking up the rest from reference TRBV14 and TRBJ1-4 gives the full variable domain: EAGVTQFPSHSVIEKGQTVTLRCDPISGHDNLYWYRRVMGKEIKFLLHFVKESKQDESGMPNNRFLAERTGGTYSTLKVQPAELEDSGVYFCASSPGTGYEKLFFGSGTQLSVL.

The rearrangement joins TRBV19 to TRBJ2-4, with D maybe TRBD1 (5 bases). This CDR3 region has 12 residues. CDR1 LNHDA and CDR2 SQIVND come from the germline V gene (reference sequence). V lost 11 bases to trimming and J lost 2 bases, with 10 bases between them. The CDR3 DNA reads TGTGCCGTCAGGGTTCCCAAAAACATTCAGTACTTC. The encoded protein is CAVRVPKNIQYF.

This clonotype was counted many times. This chain uses TRBV7-2 with TRBJ2-2; D perhaps matches TRBD2 (5 bases). The CDR3 has 15 amino acids. V was pared by 5 bases and J by 8 bases, with 18 bases between. Germline CDR1 is SGHTA and CDR2 is FQGNSA. CDR3 bases: TGTGCCAGCAGCCCCTCCCGGGATACCCTAGGGGAGCTGTTTTTT. This translates into CASSPSRDTLGELFF.

This rearrangement joins TRBV19 to TRBJ2-5; 8 bases are a match to TRBD1. Unmatched junction bases numbered 4, after V lost 3 bases and J lost 4 bases. This CDR3 comprises 14 residues. The germline gives CDR1 LNHDA, CDR2 SQIVND (reference sequence). The CDR3 loop reads CASSMDRVRETQYF. The CDR3 nucleotides read TGTGCCAGTAGTATGGACAGGGTGAGAGAGACCCAGTACTTC.

The chain has TRBV10-3 and TRBJ2-5; D unclear. The germline CDR1 and CDR2 sequences are ENHRY and SYGVKD. The CDR3 is 16 amino acids. The ends were cut back, 0 bases at V and 4 bases at J, with 15 bases in the middle. Written as DNA, the CDR3 is TGTGCCATCAGTGAGTCGGAGCCGGGTTCAGGAGAGACCCAGTACTTC. Translated, it gives CAISESEPGSGETQYF.

This chain joins TRBV4-1 and TRBJ1-5; D remains unclear. Germline V CDR1 and CDR2: MGHRA, YSYEKL. The germline V and J ends were trimmed by 0 bases and 3 bases, with 12 bases remaining between them. The CDR3 is 16 amino acids. The CDR3 loop is CASSQEGSHDNQPQHF. The CDR3 DNA reads as TGCGCCAGCAGCCAAGAGGGGTCCCACGACAATCAGCCCCAGCATTTT.

This clonotype was found once. V gene TRBV7-2 combines with J gene TRBJ2-3; 7 nucleotides agree with TRBD1. Germline trimming cut 2 bases from V and 3 bases from J; bases unmatched to any gene: 5. From germline, CDR1 is SGHTA and CDR2 FQGNSA. The CDR3 is 15 residues long. CDR3 region: CASSLRYRGTDTQYF. CDR3 DNA: TGTGCCAGCAGCTTACGCTACAGGGGTACAGATACGCAGTATTTT.

This rearrangement joins TRBV27 to TRBJ2-1, with TRBD2 matching 8 bases. The V and J ends lost 6 bases and 5 bases, in that order; junction bases with no gene match: 9. Per germline, CDR1 MNHEY and CDR2 SMNVEV (reference sequence). This CDR3 region has 15 residues. CDR3 sequence (DNA): TGTGCCAGCAGCTTGGGGCGGGGGGTAAACAATGAGCAGTTCTTC. Translation gives CASSLGRGVNNEQFF.

The chain has TRBV10-3 and TRBJ1-2; TRBD1 matches 7 bases. This CDR3 is built from 13 residues. V dropped 7 bases and J dropped 6; count of bases not matched to a gene: 8. Germline values: CDR1 ENHRY, CDR2 SYGVKD. Written as DNA, the CDR3 is TGTGCCATCAAACTTGACAGGGACCATGGCTACACCTTC. Protein: CAIKLDRDHGYTF.

This clonotype was seen repeatedly, ten times or more. J is TRBJ2-1 and V is TRBV4-2; TRBD1 might be the D (6 bases). CDR1 and CDR2 from the germline V gene are LGHNA and YNFKEQ. V dropped 3 bases and J dropped 10 bases, with 16 bases sitting between them. This CDR3 region has 14 residues. CDR3 sequence reads: CASSHQQGREEQFF. The DNA for the CDR3 is TGTGCCAGCAGCCATCAACAGGGAAGAGAAGAGCAGTTCTTC.

The gene calls are TRBV12-3 or TRBV12-4 and TRBJ2-6; possibly TRBD2 for D (5 bases). The CDR3 loop spans 14 amino acids. Between the trimmed V and J ends, which lost 6 bases and 5 bases, there was a span of 11 bases. DNA of the CDR3: TGTGCCAGCAGGGACCACGGGAGGGCCAACGTCCTGACTTTC. Residues: CASRDHGRANVLTF.

This clonotype was counted only a few times. V gene TRBV11-2 combines with J gene TRBJ2-3, with D tentatively TRBD1 (6 bases). Per the germline V gene, CDR1 is SGHAT and CDR2 is FQNNGV. The CDR3 has 15 amino acids. The V and J ends lost 4 bases and 3 bases respectively, with 14 bases between them. The CDR3 spells CASSYSGQRTDTQYF. The CDR3 region has the DNA TGTGCCAGCAGCTACTCTGGACAGAGGACAGATACGCAGTATTTT.

The J gene is TRBJ2-5, the V gene TRBV18; D gene ambiguous. Per germline, CDR1 KGHSH and CDR2 LQKENI. The ends were cut back, 4 bases at V and 5 bases at J, with 8 bases in the middle. The CDR3 runs to 12 residues. Here the CDR3 reads CASSLPSETQYF. CDR3 DNA: TGTGCCAGCTCACTCCCCTCGGAGACCCAGTACTTC. The full variable domain, in which reference TRBV18 and TRBJ2-5 provide the parts outside the CDR3, is NAGVMQNPRHLVRRRGQEARLRCSPMKGHSHVYWYRQLPEEGLKFMVYLQKENIIDESGMPKERFSAEFPKEGPSILRIQQVVRGDSAAYFCASSLPSETQYFGPGTRLLVL.

This clonotype was counted at least ten times. This chain joins TRBV12-3 or TRBV12-4 and TRBJ2-5, with 9 bases aligning to TRBD1. Trimming took 1 base from V and 4 from J; bases not matched to a gene: 7. This CDR3 has 16 amino acids. The CDR3 spells CASSLGRQGEGETQYF. CDR3 in DNA: TGTGCCAGCAGTTTAGGTCGACAGGGGGAAGGAGAGACCCAGTACTTC.